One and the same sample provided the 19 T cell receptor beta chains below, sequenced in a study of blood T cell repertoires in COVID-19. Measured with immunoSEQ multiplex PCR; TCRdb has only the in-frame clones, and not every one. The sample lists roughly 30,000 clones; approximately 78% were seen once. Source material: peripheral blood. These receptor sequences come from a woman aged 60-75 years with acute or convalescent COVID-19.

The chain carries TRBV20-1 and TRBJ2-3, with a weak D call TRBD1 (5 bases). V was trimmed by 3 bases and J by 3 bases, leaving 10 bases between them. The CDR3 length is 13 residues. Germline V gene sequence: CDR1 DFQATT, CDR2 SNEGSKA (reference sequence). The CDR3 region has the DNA TGCAGTGCTAGTAGTCAGGGAACAGATACGCAGTATTTT. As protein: CSASSQGTDTQYF.

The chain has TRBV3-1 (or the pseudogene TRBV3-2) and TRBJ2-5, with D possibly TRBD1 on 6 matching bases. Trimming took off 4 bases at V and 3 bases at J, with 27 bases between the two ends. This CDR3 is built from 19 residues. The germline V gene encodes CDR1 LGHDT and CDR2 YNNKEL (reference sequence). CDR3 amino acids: CASSPRTDIYLTTKETQYF. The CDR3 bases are TGTGCCAGCAGCCCCCGGACAGACATTTACCTAACCACAAAAGAGACCCAGTACTTC.

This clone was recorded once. The CDR3 loop reads CASSLGGRGTDTQYF. In DNA, the CDR3 is TGCGCCAGCAGCTTGGGGGGCAGGGGCACAGATACGCAGTATTTT. The V gene is TRBV5-1, the J gene TRBJ2-3; perhaps TRBD1 as D (5 bases). CDR1 and CDR2 from the germline V gene are SGHRS and YFSETQ. V shed 0 bases and J shed 1 base, with 9 bases lying between them. The CDR3 extends over 15 amino acids.

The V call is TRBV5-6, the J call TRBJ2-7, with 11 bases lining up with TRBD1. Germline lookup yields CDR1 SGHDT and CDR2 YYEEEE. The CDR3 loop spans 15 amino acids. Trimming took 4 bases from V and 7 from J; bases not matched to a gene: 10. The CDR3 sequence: CASSLRDRGSWEQYF. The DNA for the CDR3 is TGTGCCAGCAGCCTCCGGGACAGGGGGTCGTGGGAGCAGTACTTC. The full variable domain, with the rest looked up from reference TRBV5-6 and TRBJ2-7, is DAGVTQSPTHLIKTRGQQVTLRCSPKSGHDTVSWYQQALGQGPQFIFQYYEEEERQRGNFPDRFSGHQFPNYSSELNVNALLLGDSALYLCASSLRDRGSWEQYFGPGTRLTVT.

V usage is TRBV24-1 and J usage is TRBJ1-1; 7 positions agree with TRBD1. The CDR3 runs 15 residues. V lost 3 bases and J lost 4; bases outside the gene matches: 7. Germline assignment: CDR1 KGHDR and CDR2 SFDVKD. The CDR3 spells CATSDPQGGGTEAFF. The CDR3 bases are TGTGCCACCAGTGATCCCCAGGGGGGAGGCACTGAAGCTTTCTTT.

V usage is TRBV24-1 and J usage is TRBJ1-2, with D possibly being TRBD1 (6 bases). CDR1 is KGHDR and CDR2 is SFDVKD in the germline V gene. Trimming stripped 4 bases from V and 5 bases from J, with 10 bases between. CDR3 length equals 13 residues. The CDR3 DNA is TGTGCCACCAGTGACTCAGGGGTATATGGCTACACCTTC. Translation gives CATSDSGVYGYTF.

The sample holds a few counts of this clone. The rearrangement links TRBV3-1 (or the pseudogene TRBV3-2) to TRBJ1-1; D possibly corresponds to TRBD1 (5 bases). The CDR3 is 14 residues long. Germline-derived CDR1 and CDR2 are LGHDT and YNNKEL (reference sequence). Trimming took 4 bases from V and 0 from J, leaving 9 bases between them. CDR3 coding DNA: TGTGCCAGCAGCCGACAGACCATGAACACTGAAGCTTTCTTT. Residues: CASSRQTMNTEAFF.

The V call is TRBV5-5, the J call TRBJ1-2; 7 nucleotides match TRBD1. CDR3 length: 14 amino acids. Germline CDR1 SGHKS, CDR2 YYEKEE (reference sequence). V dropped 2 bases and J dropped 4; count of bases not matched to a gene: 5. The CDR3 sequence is CASSLGTGAYGYTF. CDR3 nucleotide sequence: TGTGCCAGCAGCTTAGGTACAGGGGCCTATGGCTACACCTTC.

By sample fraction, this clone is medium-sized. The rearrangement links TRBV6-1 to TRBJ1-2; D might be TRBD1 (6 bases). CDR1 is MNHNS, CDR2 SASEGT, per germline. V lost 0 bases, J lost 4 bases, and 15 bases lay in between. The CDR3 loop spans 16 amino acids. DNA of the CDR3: TGTGCCAGCAGTGAAGCTGTCGAAGTCAGGGGCTATGGCTACACCTTC. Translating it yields CASSEAVEVRGYGYTF.

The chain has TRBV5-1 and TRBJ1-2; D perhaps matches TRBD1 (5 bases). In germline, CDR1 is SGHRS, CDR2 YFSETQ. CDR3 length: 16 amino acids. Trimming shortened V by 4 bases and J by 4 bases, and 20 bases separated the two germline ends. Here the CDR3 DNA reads TGCGCCAGCAGCCCGCCGGGCGGGGCGCAGTCCTATGGCTACACCTTC. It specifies CASSPPGGAQSYGYTF.

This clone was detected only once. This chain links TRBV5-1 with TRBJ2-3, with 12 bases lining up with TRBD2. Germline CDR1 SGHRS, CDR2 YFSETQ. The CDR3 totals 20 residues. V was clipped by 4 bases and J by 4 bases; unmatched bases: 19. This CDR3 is CASSPAGTRTSGAPPDTQYF. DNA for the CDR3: TGCGCCAGCAGCCCGGCGGGGACCCGGACTAGCGGGGCCCCGCCAGATACGCAGTATTTT.

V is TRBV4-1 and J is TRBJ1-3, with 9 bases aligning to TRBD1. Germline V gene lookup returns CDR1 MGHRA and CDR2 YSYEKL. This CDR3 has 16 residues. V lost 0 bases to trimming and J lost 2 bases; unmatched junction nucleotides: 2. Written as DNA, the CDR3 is TGCGCCAGCAGCCAAGATCGGGACAGGGCTGGAAACACCATATATTTT. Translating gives CASSQDRDRAGNTIYF.

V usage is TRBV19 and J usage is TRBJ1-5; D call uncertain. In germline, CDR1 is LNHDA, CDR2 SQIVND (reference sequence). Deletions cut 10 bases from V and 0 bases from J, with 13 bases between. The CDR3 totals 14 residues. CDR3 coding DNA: TGTGCCACTGGCGGTATTCATAGCAATCAGCCCCAGCATTTT. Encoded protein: CATGGIHSNQPQHF.

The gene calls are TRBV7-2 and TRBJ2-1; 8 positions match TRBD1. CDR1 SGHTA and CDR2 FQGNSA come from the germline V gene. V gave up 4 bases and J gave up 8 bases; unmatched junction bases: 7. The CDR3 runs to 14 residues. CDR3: CASSSRTGIHEQFF. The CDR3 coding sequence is TGTGCCAGCAGCTCCCGGACAGGGATCCATGAGCAGTTCTTC.

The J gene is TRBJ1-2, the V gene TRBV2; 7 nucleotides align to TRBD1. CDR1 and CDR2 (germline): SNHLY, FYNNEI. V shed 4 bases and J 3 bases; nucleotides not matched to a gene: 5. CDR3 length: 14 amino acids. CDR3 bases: TGTGCCAGCAGTGTCGGACAGGTGGACTATGGCTACACCTTC. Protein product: CASSVGQVDYGYTF.

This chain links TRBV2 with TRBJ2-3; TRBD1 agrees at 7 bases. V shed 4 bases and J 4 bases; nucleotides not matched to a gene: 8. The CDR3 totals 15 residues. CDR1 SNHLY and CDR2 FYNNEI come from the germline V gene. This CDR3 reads CASSVDREASDTQYF. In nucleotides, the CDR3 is TGTGCCAGCAGTGTTGACAGGGAAGCGTCAGATACGCAGTATTTT.

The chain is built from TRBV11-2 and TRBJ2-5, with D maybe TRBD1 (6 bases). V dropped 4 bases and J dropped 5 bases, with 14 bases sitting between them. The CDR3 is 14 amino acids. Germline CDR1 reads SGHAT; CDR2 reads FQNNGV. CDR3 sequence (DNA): TGTGCCAGCAGCTCCCAGGGGCTCGGGGAGACCCAGTACTTC. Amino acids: CASSSQGLGETQYF.

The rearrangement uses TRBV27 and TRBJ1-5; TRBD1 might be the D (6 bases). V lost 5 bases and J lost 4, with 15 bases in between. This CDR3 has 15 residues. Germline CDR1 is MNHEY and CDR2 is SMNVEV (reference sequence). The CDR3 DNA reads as TGTGCCAGCAGTCCGCGCACAGGGTTAAATCAGCCCCAGCATTTT. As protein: CASSPRTGLNQPQHF.

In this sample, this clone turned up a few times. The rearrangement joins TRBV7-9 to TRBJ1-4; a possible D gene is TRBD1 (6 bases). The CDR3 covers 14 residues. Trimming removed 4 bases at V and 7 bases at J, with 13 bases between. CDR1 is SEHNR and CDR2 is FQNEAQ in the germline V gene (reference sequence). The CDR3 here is CASSSGGRIEKLFF. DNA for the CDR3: TGTGCCAGCAGCTCCGGGGGGCGAATTGAAAAACTGTTTTTT.